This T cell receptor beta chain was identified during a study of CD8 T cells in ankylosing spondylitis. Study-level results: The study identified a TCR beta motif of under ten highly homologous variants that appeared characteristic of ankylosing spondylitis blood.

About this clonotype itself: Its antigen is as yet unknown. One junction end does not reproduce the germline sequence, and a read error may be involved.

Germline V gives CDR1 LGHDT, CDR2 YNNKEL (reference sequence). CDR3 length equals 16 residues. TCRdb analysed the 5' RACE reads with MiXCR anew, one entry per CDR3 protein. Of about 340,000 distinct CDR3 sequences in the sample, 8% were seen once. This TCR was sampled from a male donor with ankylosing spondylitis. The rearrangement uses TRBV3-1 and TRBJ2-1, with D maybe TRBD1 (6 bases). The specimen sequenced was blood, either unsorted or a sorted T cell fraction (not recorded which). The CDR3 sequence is CASSQISTGVYNGQFF. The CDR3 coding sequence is TGTGCCAGCAGCCAAATATCGACAGGAGTCTACAATGGGCAGTTCTTC.